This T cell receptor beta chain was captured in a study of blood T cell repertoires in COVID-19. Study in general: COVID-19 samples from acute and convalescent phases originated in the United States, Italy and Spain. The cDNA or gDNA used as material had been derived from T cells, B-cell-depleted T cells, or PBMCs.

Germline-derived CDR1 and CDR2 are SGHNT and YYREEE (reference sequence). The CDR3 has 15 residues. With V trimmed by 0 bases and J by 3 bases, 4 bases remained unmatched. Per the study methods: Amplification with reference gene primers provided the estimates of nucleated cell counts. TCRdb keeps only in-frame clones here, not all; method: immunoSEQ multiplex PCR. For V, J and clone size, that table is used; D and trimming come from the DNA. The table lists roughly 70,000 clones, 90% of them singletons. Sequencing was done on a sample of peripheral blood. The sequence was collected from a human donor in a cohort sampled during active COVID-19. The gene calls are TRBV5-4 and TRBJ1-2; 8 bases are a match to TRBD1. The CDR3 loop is CASSLDRDRHYGYTF. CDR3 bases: TGTGCCAGCAGCTTGGACCGGGACAGGCACTATGGCTACACCTTC.